This T cell receptor beta chain was identified in a study of blood T cell repertoires in COVID-19. Background on the study: Acute and convalescent COVID-19 samples came from the United States, Italy and Spain. The analysed material was cDNA or gDNA that came from T cells, B-cell-depleted T cells, or PBMCs.

The CDR3 length is 14 residues. CDR1 and CDR2 from the germline V gene are GTSNPN and SVGIG (reference sequence). The V segment lost 1 base and the J segment 7 bases; nucleotides outside the gene matches: 5. Authors' data handling: Scientists estimated how many nucleated cells there were by amplifying reference gene primers. Profiling relied on immunoSEQ multiplex PCR, and the TCRdb table lists in-frame clones only, not all of them. D and trimming were read from the DNA, whereas the V and J calls and clone size are those reported in that table. The sample consists of 150,000 to 250,000 clones, about 85% of them appearing once. Seattle patients were enrolled while actively infected and followed longitudinally.

Sequencing was performed on peripheral blood. This sequence joins TRBV30 and TRBJ2-5, with TRBD1 matching over 11 bases. The clonotype was recovered from a woman in her forties with COVID-19, enrolled during active disease. The CDR3 DNA sequence: TGTGCCTGGAGTGAGGACAGGGGGCGGGGGACCCAGTACTTC. This sequence encodes CAWSEDRGRGTQYF. Full variable domain (remainder filled in from reference TRBV30 and TRBJ2-5): SQTIHQWPATLVQPVGSPLSLECTVEGTSNPNLYWYRQAAGRGLQLLFYSVGIGQISSEVPQNLSASRPQDRQFILSSKKLLLSDSGFYLCAWSEDRGRGTQYFGPGTRLLVL.